A selection of T cell receptor beta chains follows, all from one sample in a study of identical twins. In TCRdb, the 5' RACE reads were re-called with MiXCR into one record per CDR3 protein. The sample records approximately 300,000 distinct CDR3 sequences, less than 9.5% being singletons. A further study also used this sample, focusing on yellow fever vaccine responses in identical twins.

Sequenced material: CD8+ T cells sorted from blood. These TCRs come from a woman aged 18-29 years in good health. CDR3s include the opening cysteine and the closing phenylalanine or tryptophan. The D gene is left open where the match is weak. The size field is filled for only some rows; it gives once, few, many or a size class.

clone size,V gene,D gene,J gene,CDR3 protein,CDR3 DNA
NA,TRBV4-1,NA,TRBJ2-6,CASSLFGGSGANVLTF,TGCGCCAGCAGTTTGTTCGGTGGGTCAGGGGCCAACGTCCTGACTTTC
many,TRBV4-3,NA,TRBJ2-6,CASSQDGGISGANVLTF,TGCGCCAGCAGCCAAGATGGTGGGATCTCTGGGGCCAACGTCCTGACTTTC
NA,TRBV7-9,NA,TRBJ2-1,CASRPRIQNDDEQFF,TGTGCCAGCAGGCCACGGATCCAAAACGACGATGAGCAGTTCTTC
many,TRBV28,NA,TRBJ2-2,CASSNPDAGGELFF,TGTGCCAGCAGTAACCCGGATGCAGGCGGGGAGCTGTTTTTT
NA,TRBV25-1,NA,TRBJ2-5,CASSGGTLDGETQYF,TGTGCCAGCAGTGGGGGGACATTGGACGGAGAGACCCAGTACTTC
NA,TRBV12-3/TRBV12-4,TRBD1,TRBJ2-5,CASSLAGQDRQETQYF,TGTGCCAGCAGTTTAGCCGGACAGGACAGGCAGGAGACCCAGTACTTC
NA,TRBV7-8,TRBD1,TRBJ2-7,CASSRNPGQASIINYEQYF,TGTGCCAGCAGCCGCAACCCGGGACAGGCGTCAATCATAAACTACGAGCAGTACTTC
many,TRBV29-1,TRBD2,TRBJ2-7,CSVELTGLAGEQYF,TGCAGCGTTGAACTGACGGGACTAGCAGGAGAGCAGTACTTC
NA,TRBV7-9,NA,TRBJ2-1,CASSLTGQGSFF,TGTGCCAGCAGCCTTACTGGGCAGGGTTCCTTCTTC
NA,TRBV15,NA,TRBJ2-3,CATSSQTMQYF,TGTGCCACCAGCAGTCAAACTATGCAGTATTTT
many,TRBV6-2/TRBV6-3,TRBD2,TRBJ2-7,CASREAGGTYEQYF,TGTGCCAGCAGAGAGGCGGGAGGGACCTACGAGCAGTACTTC
many,TRBV9,NA,TRBJ2-6,CASSVATGGAGSPGANVLTF,TGTGCCAGCAGCGTAGCTACTGGGGGGGCTGGTTCTCCTGGGGCCAACGTCCTGACTTTC
NA,TRBV25-1,NA,TRBJ2-3,CASSGGTRYF,TGTGCCAGCAGTGGAGGGACCAGGTATTTT
few,TRBV6-5,TRBD1,TRBJ2-7,CASSYLTGPSYEQYF,TGTGCCAGCAGTTACTTGACAGGGCCCTCCTACGAGCAGTACTTC
NA,TRBV7-9,NA,TRBJ2-1,CASSLYGVQFF,TGTGCCAGCAGCTTATATGGGGTGCAGTTCTTC
NA,TRBV5-1,NA,TRBJ2-3,CASSLEGDLTDTQYF,TGCGCCAGCAGCTTGGAAGGGGATCTCACAGATACGCAGTATTTT